This record covers a single T cell receptor (beta chain). The antigen is unknown. Using RNA transcripts, the TCR beta CDR3 regions were amplified. After a first-round RT-PCR with HTBI primers, a second-round multiplex PCR was run. TCRdb processed the multiplex PCR reads anew with MiXCR; each CDR3 protein has one entry. The sample lists about 740,000 distinct CDR3 sequences, roughly 41% occurring once. The data belong to a study of Graves' ophthalmopathy and Graves' hyperthyroidism. Germline CDR1 KGHDR, CDR2 SFDVKD. V was clipped by 4 bases and J by 6 bases; unmatched bases: 5. The CDR3 sequence is 15 residues long. Broader study findings: Most expanded clonotypes from thyroid (those above 0.001 frequency) were also found in blood.

The TCR comes from an adult man with Graves' ophthalmopathy. The J gene is TRBJ1-2, the V gene TRBV24-1, with 12 bases aligning to TRBD1. What was sequenced was peripheral blood. The DNA for the CDR3 is TGTGCCACCAGTGAGCGGGACAGGGGGCGAGATGGCTACACCTTC. Translated: CATSERDRGRDGYTF.